This paragraph reports one TCR beta chain. Its antigen remains unknown. The sample is drawn from a study of radiotherapy plus CTLA-4 blockade in lung cancer. The repertoire was sequenced with immunoSEQ multiplex PCR; TCRdb's copy has only in-frame clones and lacks some. This sample has 53,000 or so clones, with 88% found just once. Whole-study findings and limits: In blood, after radiotherapy plus ipilimumab, tumor-derived TCR clones expanded.

Sequenced material: peripheral blood, taken from a patient treated with radiotherapy plus ipilimumab. The source of this sequence is a human donor with non-small cell lung cancer whose response to radiotherapy plus ipilimumab could not be evaluated.

The CDR3 loop is CASSRGRGLRTGELFF. The CDR3 coding sequence is TGTGCCAGCAGCCGAGGTCGGGGACTTCGCACCGGGGAGCTGTTTTTT. V gene TRBV6-6 combines with J gene TRBJ2-2, with a possible D match to TRBD2 (6 bases). The ends were cut back, 6 bases at V and 4 bases at J, with 18 bases in the middle. This CDR3 is 16 amino acids long. The germline gives CDR1 MNHNY, CDR2 SVGAGI (reference sequence).